A selection of T cell receptor beta chains follows, all from one sample in a study of blood T cell repertoires in COVID-19. Generated by immunoSEQ multiplex PCR, the TCRdb table keeps only in-frame clones and is missing some. The repertoire has 90,000 to 100,000 clones, roughly nine tenths of them found once; the top ten carry over 4.5%. Sequenced input: peripheral blood. These receptors were taken from a man aged 50-59 years with acute or convalescent COVID-19. CDR3s include the opening cysteine and the closing phenylalanine or tryptophan. Each record gives: CDR3 DNA, CDR3 protein, J gene, clone size, D gene, V gene. A D gene is named only where the DNA matches it firmly. Only part of the rows carry a size: once, few, many, or a class if the clone is expanded.

CDR3 DNA: TGTGCCAGCAGTCGACAGGGGGATGAAAAACTGTTTTTT
CDR3 protein: CASSRQGDEKLFF
J gene: TRBJ1-4
clone size: .
D gene: TRBD1
V gene: TRBV3-1/TRBV3-2

CDR3 DNA: TGTGCCAGCAGCTTACAGGCGAGCTCCTACGAGCAGTACTTC
CDR3 protein: CASSLQASSYEQYF
J gene: TRBJ2-7
clone size: .
D gene: .
V gene: TRBV7-2

CDR3 DNA: TGTGCCAGCAGCTTAGCGGGAGACCTCGGCACCGGGGAGCTGTTTTTT
CDR3 protein: CASSLAGDLGTGELFF
J gene: TRBJ2-2
clone size: .
D gene: .
V gene: TRBV11-2

CDR3 DNA: TGTGCCTGGCAAAAAGGGGGTGCCAAAAACATTCAGTACTTC
CDR3 protein: CAWQKGGAKNIQYF
J gene: TRBJ2-4
clone size: .
D gene: .
V gene: TRBV30

CDR3 DNA: TGTGCCAGCAGCAATCCACAGGGAGGGAGGACTGAAGCTTTCTTT
CDR3 protein: CASSNPQGGRTEAFF
J gene: TRBJ1-1
clone size: .
D gene: .
V gene: TRBV6-6

CDR3 DNA: TGTGCCAGCAGGCCCGCTAGCGGACCGAACACCGGGGAGCTGTTTTTT
CDR3 protein: CASRPASGPNTGELFF
J gene: TRBJ2-2
clone size: .
D gene: TRBD2
V gene: TRBV5-8

CDR3 DNA: TGTGCCAGCAGCCGTGAGAGACAGGAGGTCCTGACTTTC
CDR3 protein: CASSRERQEVLTF
J gene: TRBJ2-6
clone size: once
D gene: .
V gene: TRBV11-2

CDR3 DNA: TGTGCCAGCAGCTTAGGGACAGGGGCTCCCGGGGAGCTGTTTTTT
CDR3 protein: CASSLGTGAPGELFF
J gene: TRBJ2-2
clone size: .
D gene: TRBD1
V gene: TRBV11-3

CDR3 DNA: TGTGCCAGCAGTGAGCCGGGGGGCGGCTATGGCTACACCTTC
CDR3 protein: CASSEPGGGYGYTF
J gene: TRBJ1-2
clone size: .
D gene: .
V gene: TRBV2

CDR3 DNA: TGCGCCAGCAGCCAAGTCTCCCCCGGGGGGAAAGAGACCCAGTACTTC
CDR3 protein: CASSQVSPGGKETQYF
J gene: TRBJ2-5
clone size: .
D gene: TRBD2
V gene: TRBV4-1

CDR3 DNA: TGCAGCGTCAACGTCCGATCAGGGAACTCCTACGAGCAGTACTTC
CDR3 protein: CSVNVRSGNSYEQYF
J gene: TRBJ2-7
clone size: .
D gene: .
V gene: TRBV29-1

CDR3 DNA: TGTGCCAGCAGCCCACAAGCCCGTAGCGGGAGGGCCACGAACATTCAGTACTTC
CDR3 protein: CASSPQARSGRATNIQYF
J gene: TRBJ2-4
clone size: .
D gene: TRBD2
V gene: TRBV7-2

CDR3 DNA: TGTGCCAGCTCAAACCGGGACAGGGGCTACGAGCAGTACTTC
CDR3 protein: CASSNRDRGYEQYF
J gene: TRBJ2-7
clone size: .
D gene: TRBD1
V gene: TRBV18

CDR3 DNA: TGTGCCGCGATGCCCACTGAAGCTTTCTTT
CDR3 protein: CAAMPTEAFF
J gene: TRBJ1-1
clone size: .
D gene: .
V gene: TRBV10-3

CDR3 DNA: TGTGCCAGTAGTATCGGACTAGCGGGAGGGCGAGCCGGGGAGCTGTTTTTT
CDR3 protein: CASSIGLAGGRAGELFF
J gene: TRBJ2-2
clone size: once
D gene: TRBD2
V gene: TRBV19

CDR3 DNA: TGTGCCAGCAGCCCCCGGGACAGGACAAGCAAGACCGGGGAGCTGTTTTTT
CDR3 protein: CASSPRDRTSKTGELFF
J gene: TRBJ2-2
clone size: few
D gene: TRBD1
V gene: TRBV5-5

CDR3 DNA: TGTGCCTGGAGTTCAATTGGGACAGGGTCGGGTCAGCCCCAGCATTTT
CDR3 protein: CAWSSIGTGSGQPQHF
J gene: TRBJ1-5
clone size: .
D gene: TRBD1
V gene: TRBV30

CDR3 DNA: TGTGCCAGCAGCCAAGATGAGGGTTTTAGCTCTGGAAACACCATATATTTT
CDR3 protein: CASSQDEGFSSGNTIYF
J gene: TRBJ1-3
clone size: .
D gene: .
V gene: TRBV14

CDR3 DNA: TGTGCCAGCAGCGTAGGAGGGTATGGATCCTACGAGCAGTACTTC
CDR3 protein: CASSVGGYGSYEQYF
J gene: TRBJ2-7
clone size: once
D gene: .
V gene: TRBV9

CDR3 DNA: TGTGCCACCAGTGAGCGCTACAGGGGCGAGCAGTACTTC
CDR3 protein: CATSERYRGEQYF
J gene: TRBJ2-7
clone size: .
D gene: TRBD1
V gene: TRBV24-1

CDR3 DNA: TGTGCCAGCAGCGTAGGGGCAGGGGGTAGCACTGAAGCTTTCTTT
CDR3 protein: CASSVGAGGSTEAFF
J gene: TRBJ1-1
clone size: .
D gene: TRBD1
V gene: TRBV9

CDR3 DNA: TGTGCCTGGAGAATGGGGGGAGGAGGCTCACCCCTCCACTTT
CDR3 protein: CAWRMGGGGSPLHF
J gene: TRBJ1-6
clone size: once
D gene: .
V gene: TRBV30